Below are 32 T cell receptor beta chains sequenced from a single sample in a study of human T cells and chemical hapten exposure (dated by TCRdb to the early 2020s). Receptor libraries were prepared by RACE. Sequencing was carried out with a NextSeq 500. TCRdb took the public reads, trimmed them with fastp at Q25, ran MiXCR for clone calling and kept in-frame beta chains. Entries are consolidated by CDR3 protein sequence, retaining the most common genes and DNA. Recorded for this sample are fewer than 300,000 distinct CDR3 sequences; 7% to 10% of them occurred a single time. About 2.1% of the sample comes from the top ten. What the time point label conveys for this sample: pre-sensitization, week 0. Interpreted using the paper, the treatment or condition label stands for: therapeutic diphenylcyclopropenone sensitization with weekly scalp DPC. The sequenced sample was whole blood, obtained in connection with sensitization to the hapten diphenylcyclopropenone (DPC). These TCRs come from a woman aged 40 to 55 with alopecia areata. Some clones in this sample may be carry-over from other donors' samples.

The chain combines TRBV6-2 or TRBV6-3 with TRBJ1-2, with D unresolved. V shed 0 bases and J shed 4 bases, with 9 bases lying between them. Germline V CDR1 and CDR2: MNHEY, SVGEGT. CDR3 length: 14 residues. The CDR3 nucleotides are TGTGCCAGCAGTTACTCTTCAGAGGGCTATGGCTACACCTTC. Protein product: CASSYSSEGYGYTF.

This clonotype has only a few counts. The genes are TRBV27 and TRBJ2-7; 8 nucleotides line up with TRBD1. The CDR3 has 15 residues. Germline V lookup: CDR1 MNHEY, CDR2 SMNVEV (reference sequence). V trimming: 2 bases; J trimming: 2 bases; junction bases outside the gene matches: 5. CDR3 sequence (DNA): TGTGCCAGCAGTTTACGCCGGACAGGGACCTACGAGCAGTACTTC. Translation: CASSLRRTGTYEQYF.

This clonotype was recorded at least ten times. The chain couples TRBV6-5 to TRBJ2-7, with 10 bases fitting TRBD1. CDR1 MNHEY and CDR2 SVGAGI come from the germline V gene. The V segment lost 7 bases and the J segment 4 bases; nucleotides outside the gene matches: 7. The CDR3 is 14 residues long. The DNA for the CDR3 is TGTGCCAGCACCCCCGGGACAGGGGTTTACGAGCAGTACTTC. Protein product: CASTPGTGVYEQYF.

There are many counts of this clonotype. The chain combines TRBV6-2 or TRBV6-3 with TRBJ1-2; no reliable D call. Germline V gives CDR1 MNHEY, CDR2 SVGEGT. The CDR3 is made up of 13 amino acids. Trimming left V 5 bases short and J 0 bases short, with 7 bases between. The CDR3 sequence is CASSNGANYGYTF. CDR3 coding DNA: TGTGCCAGCAGTAACGGAGCTAACTATGGCTACACCTTC.

This clonotype was found a few times. The V and J genes are TRBV28 and TRBJ2-1; 7 bases match TRBD2. Trimming cost V 2 bases and J 1 base; bases outside gene matches: 8. Germline CDR1 reads MDHEN; CDR2 reads SYDVKM. The CDR3 is made up of 17 amino acids. The CDR3 here is CASSLGPSGLSYNEQFF. Here the CDR3 DNA reads TGTGCCAGCAGTTTAGGTCCTAGCGGTTTGTCCTACAATGAGCAGTTCTTC.

This clonotype was recorded at least ten times. CDR3 amino acids: CASSYSGIAGGREQYF. CDR3 nucleotides: TGTGCCAGCAGTTACAGTGGGATAGCGGGAGGGCGCGAGCAGTACTTC. The chain joins TRBV6-5 to TRBJ2-7; TRBD2 matches 11 bases. Germline V lookup: CDR1 MNHEY, CDR2 SVGAGI. This CDR3 contains 16 residues. V was pared by 2 bases and J by 6 bases, with 9 bases of the junction left unmatched.

This clonotype was detected only a few times. The V call is TRBV9, the J call TRBJ2-7, with 13 bases lining up with TRBD2. V shed 3 bases and J 5 bases; nucleotides not matched to a gene: 5. Germline V gene sequence: CDR1 SGDLS, CDR2 YYNGEE. The CDR3 has 15 residues. CDR3 coding DNA: TGTGCCAGCAGCGAGGGACTAGCGGGGTTCAACGAGCAGTACTTC. Translation: CASSEGLAGFNEQYF.

This clonotype was seen at least ten times. In DNA, the CDR3 is TGTGCCAGCAGCTTAGCGGGAAACTATGAGCAGTTCTTC. Encoded protein: CASSLAGNYEQFF. The chain links TRBV7-9 to TRBJ2-1; D unresolved. CDR3 length: 13 amino acids. V lost 0 bases to trimming and J lost 8 bases, with 8 bases between them. Germline CDR1 is SEHNR and CDR2 is FQNEAQ (reference sequence).

This clonotype was detected a few times. J is TRBJ2-7 and V is TRBV7-2; D is ambiguous. The CDR3 contains 14 residues. Germline V gives CDR1 SGHTA, CDR2 FQGNSA. V gave up 5 bases and J gave up 3 bases, with 14 bases separating them. CDR3 region: CASSVTASNYEQYF. Here the CDR3 DNA reads TGTGCCAGCAGCGTGACCGCGTCGAACTACGAGCAGTACTTC.

The chain employs TRBV6-2 or TRBV6-3 and TRBJ2-2; TRBD2 is a possible D gene (6 bases). CDR3 size: 17 residues. Trimming took 6 bases from V and 3 from J, leaving 20 bases between them. The V gene's germline CDR1 is MNHEY and CDR2 SVGEGT. The CDR3 spells CASSSPGTSEDTGELFF. The CDR3 coding sequence is TGTGCCAGCAGCTCCCCCGGGACTTCAGAGGACACCGGGGAGCTGTTTTTT.

This clonotype was detected many times. The V gene is TRBV4-3, the J gene TRBJ2-7, with a tentative D call TRBD2 (6 bases). The length of the CDR3 is 16 residues. Germline assignment: CDR1 LGHNA and CDR2 YSLEER. V was cut by 0 bases and J by 1 base, with 13 bases left in between. The CDR3, as DNA: TGCGCCAGCAGCCAAGATTTGGCTAGCGCATCCTACGAGCAGTACTTC. Its protein is CASSQDLASASYEQYF.

Only a few counts were recorded for this clonotype. The chain recombines TRBV7-2 with TRBJ2-5, with 10 bases aligning to TRBD2. With 7 bases clipped from V and 5 bases from J, the junction kept 16 bases outside the gene matches. This CDR3 is 17 amino acids long. Germline V lookup: CDR1 SGHTA, CDR2 FQGNSA. CDR3 sequence: CASNLLGSGRAEETQYF. In nucleotides, the CDR3 is TGTGCCAGCAACCTCTTAGGGAGCGGGAGGGCCGAGGAGACCCAGTACTTC.

At least ten counts were recorded for this clonotype. This sequence joins TRBV29-1 and TRBJ2-2; the D call may be TRBD1 or TRBD2 (5 bases each). This CDR3 spans 15 amino acids. Germline CDR1 is SQVTM and CDR2 is ANQGSEA. The ends were cut back, 1 base at V and 5 bases at J, with 14 bases in the middle. This CDR3 reads CSVEVGVAQTGELFF. The CDR3 bases are TGCAGCGTTGAAGTGGGGGTCGCACAGACCGGGGAGCTGTTTTTT.

This clonotype came up many times. V and J are TRBV12-3 or TRBV12-4 and TRBJ1-5; D not certain. This CDR3 is 14 amino acids long. Trimming cost V 5 bases and J 7 bases, with 15 bases left between them. The CDR3 sequence: CASSPDDPHQPQHF. CDR3 coding DNA: TGTGCCAGCAGTCCTGACGACCCCCACCAGCCCCAGCATTTT.

The chain employs TRBV12-3 or TRBV12-4 and TRBJ2-7, with TRBD1 matching 8 bases. This CDR3 contains 14 residues. Germline trimming cut 5 bases from V and 7 bases from J; bases unmatched to any gene: 10. The DNA of the CDR3 is TGTGCCAGCAGTCCCGGGACAGGTCTAGAAGAGCAGTACTTC. As protein: CASSPGTGLEEQYF.

This clonotype has just a few counts. This chain uses TRBV5-1 with TRBJ2-1; 11 bases align to TRBD2. This CDR3 is 15 amino acids long. Germline values: CDR1 SGHRS, CDR2 YFSETQ. The V segment lost 0 bases and the J segment 7 bases; nucleotides outside the gene matches: 3. DNA for the CDR3: TGCGCCAGCAGCTTGGAATTAGCGGGAGGGAATGAGCAGTTCTTC. This gives the protein CASSLELAGGNEQFF.

Only a few counts were recorded for this clonotype. This chain joins TRBV6-5 and TRBJ1-1; weak D call: TRBD1 (5 bases). Trimming left V 2 bases short and J 1 base short, with 8 bases between. The CDR3 is 14 residues long. CDR1 is MNHEY, CDR2 SVGAGI, per germline. This CDR3 reads CASSYTDRNTEAFF. The CDR3 DNA reads TGTGCCAGCAGTTACACCGACAGGAACACTGAAGCTTTCTTT.

This clonotype came up many times. The chain joins TRBV21-1 to TRBJ2-3; the table names TRBD1, a call not compared with the DNA. TRBV21-1 is shown as a pseudogene. This CDR3 comprises 16 residues. The CDR3 DNA reads TGTGCCAGCAGCCTCCGGGACAGCCATAGCACAGATACGCAGTATTTT. It yields the protein CASSLRDSHSTDTQYF.

This clonotype was recorded many times. This rearrangement joins TRBV24-1 to TRBJ2-4; perhaps TRBD1 as D (7 bases). Germline V gene lookup returns CDR1 KGHDR and CDR2 SFDVKD. V was pared by 10 bases and J by 4 bases, with 19 bases between. The CDR3 consists of 15 residues. For the CDR3, the DNA is TGTGCCACGGTACCCGCGGAGGGGGCTAAAAACATTCAGTACTTC. Protein product: CATVPAEGAKNIQYF.

The chain employs TRBV3-1 and TRBJ1-3; D unclear. This CDR3 has 17 residues. Trimming stripped 0 bases from V and 0 bases from J, with 12 bases between. Germline V CDR1 and CDR2: LGHDT, YNNKEL (reference sequence). Written as DNA, the CDR3 is TGTGCCAGCAGCCAAGATAGCAACAGCTTCTCTGGAAACACCATATATTTT. As protein: CASSQDSNSFSGNTIYF.

Worth noting for this clonotype: A much larger clone is a single base away; this may be a read error. The chain uses TRBV7-2 and TRBJ2-5, with D perhaps assigned TRBD1 or TRBD2 (6 bases each). With 5 bases removed from V and 7 bases from J, the gap between germline ends came to 17 bases. CDR3 length: 14 residues. Germline V gene sequence: CDR1 SGHTA, CDR2 FQGNSA. The CDR3 DNA reads as TGTGCCAGCAGCGGGGGGCGGAGCGGAAGGACCCAGTACTTC. Translation gives CASSGGRSGRTQYF. Combining the CDR3 with reference TRBV7-2 and TRBJ2-5 gives the whole variable domain GAGVSQSPSNKVTEKGKDVELRCDPISGHTALYWYRQSLGQGLEFLIYFQGNSAPDKSGLPSDRFSAERTGGSVSTLTIQRTQQEDSAVYLCASSGGRSGRTQYFGPGTRLLVL.

The chain couples TRBV9 to TRBJ1-5; TRBD1 agrees at 7 bases. CDR1 SGDLS and CDR2 YYNGEE come from the germline V gene. The CDR3 contains 15 residues. V was pared by 3 bases and J by 8 bases, with 11 bases of the junction left unmatched. The chain's CDR3 is CASSGRTGPGEPQHF. The CDR3 DNA sequence: TGTGCCAGCAGCGGTCGGACAGGTCCCGGGGAGCCCCAGCATTTT.

This clonotype was detected many times. V usage is TRBV11-1 and J usage is TRBJ2-7; D gene uncertain. The germline V and J ends were trimmed by 6 bases and 0 bases, with 9 bases remaining between them. This CDR3 contains 13 residues. Germline-derived CDR1 and CDR2 are SGHAT and FQDESV (reference sequence). CDR3 bases: TGTGCCAGCAGTAGGGAAAACTCCTACGAGCAGTACTTC. It encodes CASSRENSYEQYF.

The J gene is TRBJ1-1, the V gene TRBV20-1; weak D call: TRBD1 (6 bases). This CDR3 has 13 amino acids. Trimming left V 6 bases short and J 10 bases short, with 21 bases between. CDR1 is DFQATT, CDR2 SNEGSKA, per germline (reference sequence). This chain's CDR3 is CSAKTQGPAPAFF. The CDR3 DNA reads as TGCAGTGCCAAAACTCAGGGGCCGGCCCCAGCTTTCTTT.

V gene TRBV7-2 combines with J gene TRBJ2-3; D could derive from TRBD1 or TRBD2 (6 bases each). The germline gives CDR1 SGHTA, CDR2 FQGNSA. Trimming stripped 5 bases from V and 1 base from J, with 13 bases between. The CDR3 sequence is 15 residues long. CDR3: CASSPGDTRTDTQYF. CDR3 coding DNA: TGTGCCAGCAGCCCGGGGGACACCCGCACAGATACGCAGTATTTT.

V is TRBV12-3 or TRBV12-4 and J is TRBJ1-1; D is unresolved. The CDR3 is 14 amino acids. V was pared by 7 bases and J by 0 bases, with 12 bases between. In nucleotides, the CDR3 is TGTGCCAGCACCCCGGGAGGATTGAACACTGAAGCTTTCTTT. This codes for CASTPGGLNTEAFF.

The chain has TRBV7-2 and TRBJ1-1; no firm D call. From germline, CDR1 is SGHTA and CDR2 FQGNSA. The CDR3 totals 14 residues. The V end lost 5 bases, the J end lost 1 base, and 11 bases lay between the germline ends. CDR3 sequence reads: CASSRQAENTEAFF. CDR3 bases: TGTGCCAGCAGCCGACAAGCTGAGAACACTGAAGCTTTCTTT.

This clonotype was seen at least ten times. The rearrangement joins TRBV15 to TRBJ2-7, with 9 nucleotides matching TRBD1. CDR3 size: 15 residues. Per germline, CDR1 LNHNV and CDR2 YYDKDF (reference sequence). Trimming cost V 1 base and J 1 base; bases outside gene matches: 2. The CDR3 DNA sequence: TGTGCCACCAGCAGAGGCGGGACAGGGTCCTACGAGCAGTACTTC. It is translated as CATSRGGTGSYEQYF.

J is TRBJ2-3 and V is TRBV20-1; the D gene is possibly TRBD2 (6 bases). Looked up from germline, CDR1 is DFQATT and CDR2 is SNEGSKA (reference sequence). Between the trimmed V and J ends, which lost 3 bases and 2 bases, there was a span of 9 bases. CDR3 length equals 13 residues. The CDR3 bases are TGCAGTGCTAGCGGGAGTCACACAGATACGCAGTATTTT. Its protein is CSASGSHTDTQYF.

In this sample, this clonotype turned up a few times. V usage is TRBV5-5 and J usage is TRBJ1-1; no clear D gene. CDR1 and CDR2 (germline): SGHKS, YYEKEE (reference sequence). This CDR3 is built from 16 residues. V lost 0 bases and J 6 bases, leaving 18 bases between the germline ends. The CDR3 spells CASSLAPIEGNAEAFF. As DNA, the CDR3 is TGTGCCAGCAGCTTGGCCCCAATAGAGGGAAACGCTGAAGCTTTCTTT.

This clonotype was counted between two and nine times. The gene calls are TRBV11-1 and TRBJ2-1, with unresolved D. The CDR3 runs 13 residues. With 2 bases removed from V and 7 bases from J, the gap between germline ends came to 9 bases. Looked up from germline, CDR1 is SGHAT and CDR2 is FQDESV (reference sequence). The CDR3 is CASSLRPENEQFF. The CDR3 DNA follows: TGTGCCAGCAGCTTACGCCCGGAGAATGAGCAGTTCTTC.

The chain links TRBV4-3 to TRBJ1-1, with D possibly being TRBD1 (5 bases). The germline CDR1 and CDR2 sequences are LGHNA and YSLEER. V was clipped by 3 bases and J by 6 bases, with 14 bases between them. The CDR3 spans 14 residues. The CDR3 DNA follows: TGCGCCAGCAGCCAGCCGGGGCGGGCGGCTGAAGCTTTCTTT. Residues: CASSQPGRAAEAFF.